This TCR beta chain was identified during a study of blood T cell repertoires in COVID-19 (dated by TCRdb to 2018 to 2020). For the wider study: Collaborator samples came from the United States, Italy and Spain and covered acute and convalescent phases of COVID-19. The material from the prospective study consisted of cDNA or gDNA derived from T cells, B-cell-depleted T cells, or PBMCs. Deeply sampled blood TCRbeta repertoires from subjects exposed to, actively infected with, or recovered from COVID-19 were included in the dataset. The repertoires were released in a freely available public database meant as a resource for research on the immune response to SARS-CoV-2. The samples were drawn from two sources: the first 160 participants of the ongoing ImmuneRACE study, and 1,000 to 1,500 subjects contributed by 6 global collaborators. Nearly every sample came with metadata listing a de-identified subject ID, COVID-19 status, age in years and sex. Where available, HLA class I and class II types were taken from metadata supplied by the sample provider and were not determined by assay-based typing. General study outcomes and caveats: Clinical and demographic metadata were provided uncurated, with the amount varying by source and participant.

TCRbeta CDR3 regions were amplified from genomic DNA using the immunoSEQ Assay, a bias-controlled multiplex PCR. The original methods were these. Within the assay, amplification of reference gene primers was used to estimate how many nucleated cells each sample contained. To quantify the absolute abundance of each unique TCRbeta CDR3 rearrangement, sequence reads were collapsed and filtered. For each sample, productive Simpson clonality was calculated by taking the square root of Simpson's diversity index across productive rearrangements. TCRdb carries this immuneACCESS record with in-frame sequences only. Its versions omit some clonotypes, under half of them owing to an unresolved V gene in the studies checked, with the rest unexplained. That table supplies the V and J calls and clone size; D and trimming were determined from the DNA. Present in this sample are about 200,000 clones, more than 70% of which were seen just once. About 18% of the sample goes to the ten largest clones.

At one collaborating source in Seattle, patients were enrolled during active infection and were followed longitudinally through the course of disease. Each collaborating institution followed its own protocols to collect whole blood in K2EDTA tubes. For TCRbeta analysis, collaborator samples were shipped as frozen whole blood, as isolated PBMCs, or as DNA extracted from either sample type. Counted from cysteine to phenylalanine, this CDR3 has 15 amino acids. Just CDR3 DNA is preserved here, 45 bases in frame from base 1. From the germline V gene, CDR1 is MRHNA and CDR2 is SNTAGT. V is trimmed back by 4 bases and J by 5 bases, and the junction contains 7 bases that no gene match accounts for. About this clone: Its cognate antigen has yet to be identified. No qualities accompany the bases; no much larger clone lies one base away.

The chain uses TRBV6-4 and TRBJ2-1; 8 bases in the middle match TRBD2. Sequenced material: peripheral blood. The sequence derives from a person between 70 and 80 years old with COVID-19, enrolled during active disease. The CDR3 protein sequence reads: CASSVGSGGNNEQFF. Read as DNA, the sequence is TGTGCCAGCAGTGTAGGAAGCGGGGGAAACAATGAGCAGTTCTTC.